Included here is one TCR beta chain sequence, with context. The data derive from a study of blood T cell repertoires in COVID-19. Using immunoSEQ multiplex PCR, the repertoire was profiled, and TCRdb retains in-frame clones only, with some absent. The table lists about 130,000 clones, less than 90% of them singletons. The CDR3 has 14 amino acids. From germline, CDR1 is SGHTA and CDR2 FQGNSA. V dropped 1 base and J dropped 8 bases, with 12 bases sitting between them. The rearrangement links TRBV7-2 to TRBJ2-1, with a possible D match to TRBD2 (5 bases). The sequence came from a woman at least 80 years old with acute or convalescent COVID-19. Sequencing input: peripheral blood. The CDR3 sequence: CASSLGRARDEQFF. In DNA, the CDR3 is TGTGCCAGCAGCTTAGGTAGGGCGCGGGATGAGCAGTTCTTC.